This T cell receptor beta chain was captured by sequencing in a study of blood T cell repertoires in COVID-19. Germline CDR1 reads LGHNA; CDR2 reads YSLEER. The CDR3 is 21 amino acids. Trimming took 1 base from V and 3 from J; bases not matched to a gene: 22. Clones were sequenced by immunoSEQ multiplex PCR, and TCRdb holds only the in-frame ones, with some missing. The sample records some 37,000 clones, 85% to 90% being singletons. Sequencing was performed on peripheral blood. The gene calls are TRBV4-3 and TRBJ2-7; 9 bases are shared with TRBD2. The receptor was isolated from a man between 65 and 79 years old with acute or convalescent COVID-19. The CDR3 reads CASSQGFRDDLGIAGDYEQYF. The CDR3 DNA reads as TGCGCCAGCAGCCAAGGGTTCCGGGACGATCTCGGGATAGCGGGAGACTACGAGCAGTACTTC.